A single sample is the source of the 8 T cell receptor beta chains below, sequenced in a study of blood T cells in healthy people across ages. Next came a second PCR, run for about 6 to 11 cycles, which used a sample-barcoded 5' primer along with a J-beta primer mix. TCRdb analysed the 5' RACE reads with MiXCR anew, one entry per CDR3 protein. The table records roughly 900,000 distinct CDR3 sequences, about 44% of them present only once. The material sequenced was blood. The receptors here all came from a man aged 25 to 40 in good health.

This clonotype showed up just a few times. This rearrangement joins TRBV20-1 to TRBJ2-1; D unclear. The V gene's germline CDR1 is DFQATT and CDR2 SNEGSKA (reference sequence). CDR3 length: 10 amino acids. V was clipped by 2 bases and J by 6 bases, with 2 bases between them. In DNA, the CDR3 is TGCAGTGCTAGACGCAATGAGCAGTTCTTC. Residues: CSARRNEQFF.

This clonotype was counted only a few times. The chain combines TRBV28 with TRBJ1-2; 7 bases line up with TRBD1. Trimming took 3 bases from V and 2 from J; bases not matched to a gene: 3. There are 14 residues in the CDR3. Germline loops: CDR1 MDHEN, CDR2 SYDVKM. The CDR3 bases are TGTGCCAGCAGTTTGCGACAGGGAAACTATGGCTACACCTTC. Translated, it gives CASSLRQGNYGYTF.

The genes are TRBV27 and TRBJ1-4; 7 bases align to TRBD1. V shed 10 bases, J shed 5 bases, and the junction held 10 bases outside the gene matches. This CDR3 has 14 residues. The germline V gene encodes CDR1 MNHEY and CDR2 SMNVEV (reference sequence). This CDR3 reads CATAEGQLNEKLFF. In nucleotides, the CDR3 is TGTGCCACCGCGGAGGGACAGTTAAATGAAAAACTGTTTTTT.

This chain connects TRBV9 to TRBJ2-6; D not resolved. There are 15 residues in the CDR3. Looked up from germline, CDR1 is SGDLS and CDR2 is YYNGEE. The V and J ends lost 5 bases and 2 bases respectively, with 11 bases between them. The CDR3 sequence: CASSTWLPGANVLTF. In nucleotides, the CDR3 is TGTGCCAGCAGTACCTGGCTCCCTGGGGCCAACGTCCTGACTTTC.

V gene TRBV3-1 combines with J gene TRBJ2-5; D call uncertain. The DNA end lines up better with TRBJ2-7; the J call may be wrong. This CDR3 region has 14 residues. Germline loops: CDR1 LGHDT, CDR2 YNNKEL (reference sequence). CDR3 sequence reads: CASSQVENGDEQYF. The CDR3 DNA is TGTGCCAGCAGCCAAGTGGAAAACGGCGACGAGCAGTACTTC.

This chain joins TRBV28 and TRBJ1-2; D is uncertain. V shed 5 bases and J shed 1 base, with 14 bases lying between them. This CDR3 has 15 residues. Germline V gene lookup returns CDR1 MDHEN and CDR2 SYDVKM. The CDR3: CASSPIGRSNYGYTF. The CDR3 region has the DNA TGTGCCAGCAGTCCGATAGGGCGCAGTAACTATGGCTACACCTTC.

This clonotype was seen a few times. The chain is built from TRBV15 and TRBJ1-1; D might be TRBD1 (6 bases). Germline CDR1 reads LNHNV; CDR2 reads YYDKDF (reference sequence). This CDR3 has 13 amino acids. V shed 1 base and J shed 9 bases, with 12 bases lying between them. The CDR3 region has the DNA TGTGCCACCAGCAGAGCCAAGGGGGTGAAAGCTTTCTTT. The encoded protein is CATSRAKGVKAFF.

The chain couples TRBV12-3 or TRBV12-4 to TRBJ2-1, with TRBD2 matching 13 bases. This CDR3 has 19 amino acids. With V trimmed by 1 base and J by 0 bases, 6 bases remained unmatched. In nucleotides, the CDR3 is TGTGCCAGCAGTTTAGAAGGGACTAGCGGGGCGGGCTCCTACAATGAGCAGTTCTTC. This gives the protein CASSLEGTSGAGSYNEQFF.